This entry describes one T cell receptor (beta chain). What it binds is unknown. The sample originates from a study of shared clonotypes between healthy human individuals. Study-level results: Unshared clonotypes carried lower generation probabilities than those common to all four donors.

Clones were sequenced by immunoSEQ multiplex PCR, and TCRdb holds only the in-frame ones, with some missing. This table has about 510,000 clones, 90% to 96% appearing once. Healthy and HIV-negative, the adult donors had no recent acute infections or vaccinations. Only Caucasian adults living in Nashville, Tennessee made up the donor group. CD45RA+ naive and CD45RA-negative memory subsets were separated from CD4+ cells. Sequences were obtained from naive CD4+ T cells sorted from blood. Stated subset: CD45RA+ positively selected. The receptor's source is a woman aged 25 to 45 in good health.

The CDR3 sequence: CASSEGRTNYGYTF. CDR3 coding DNA: TGTGCCAGCAGTGAGGGACGGACTAACTATGGCTACACCTTC. The rearrangement uses TRBV6-5 and TRBJ1-2; the D gene is possibly TRBD1 (5 bases). The CDR3 contains 14 residues. Germline-derived CDR1 and CDR2 are MNHEY and SVGAGI. V shed 5 bases and J shed 0 bases, with 10 bases lying between them.